This T cell receptor beta chain was observed in a study of glioma-infiltrating T cells after dendritic cell vaccination. The repertoire was sequenced with immunoSEQ multiplex PCR; TCRdb's copy has only in-frame clones and lacks some. The sample lists 100,000 or so clones, nearly 90% occurring once. As to time point: after dendritic cell vaccination, including at tumor progression/relapse. The V gene end was trimmed by 1 base and the J gene end by 0 bases; junction bases not matched to a gene: 3. The CDR3 covers 16 residues. Germline V gene data show CDR1 as SGHVS and CDR2 as FQNEAQ. The J gene is TRBJ1-3, the V gene TRBV7-8, with 7 bases matching TRBD1. This receptor was taken from a human donor with glioblastoma. Specimen: blood, collected after dendritic cell vaccination. The CDR3 DNA reads as TGTGCCAGCAGCTTAGGTAGGGGGCTCTCTGGAAACACCATATATTTT. It yields the protein CASSLGRGLSGNTIYF.